The 8 T cell receptor beta chains given below trace back to one sample, sequenced in a study of T cell responses to AZD1222 COVID-19 vaccine. Repertoires were generated with immunoSEQ multiplex PCR, while TCRdb's copy carries only in-frame clones and drops some. The data show roughly 150,000 clones, with around 89% seen just once and 6.5% to 8.5% held by the top ten. The sample here was peripheral blood, taken on day 0 of AZD1222 vaccination. The receptors originated from an adult in good health.

This rearrangement joins TRBV29-1 to TRBJ2-1; TRBD2 aligns across 8 bases. This CDR3 is 14 amino acids long. Trimming removed 4 bases from V and 9 bases from J; junction bases left unmatched: 11. Germline CDR1 reads SQVTM; CDR2 reads ANQGSEA. The CDR3 nucleotides read TGCAGCGTTGGTTTCGGGGGGGCCGCGTTTGAGCAGTTCTTC. Amino acid sequence: CSVGFGGAAFEQFF.

The chain combines TRBV11-3 with TRBJ2-2; 9 bases map to TRBD1. This CDR3 contains 15 residues. CDR1 and CDR2 (germline): SGHNT, YENEEA. Trimming cost V 7 bases and J 4 bases; bases outside gene matches: 7. As DNA, the CDR3 is TGTGCCAGCACCAAAAGACAGGGGGGCACCGGGGAGCTGTTTTTT. Translation gives CASTKRQGGTGELFF.

This chain joins TRBV28 and TRBJ2-5; 10 bases match TRBD1. The CDR3 extends over 15 amino acids. V trimming: 3 bases; J trimming: 5 bases; junction bases outside the gene matches: 6. Germline CDR1 MDHEN, CDR2 SYDVKM. The CDR3: CASSFGDRGMETQYF. The CDR3 DNA is TGTGCCAGCAGTTTCGGGGACAGGGGTATGGAGACCCAGTACTTC.

The chain is built from TRBV5-4 and TRBJ1-6; 7 positions match TRBD1. The length of the CDR3 is 15 residues. Trimming took 4 bases from V and 10 from J; bases not matched to a gene: 11. Germline V CDR1 and CDR2: SGHNT, YYREEE (reference sequence). CDR3 protein: CASSTRQEGGSPLHF. The CDR3, as DNA: TGTGCCAGCAGCACCAGACAGGAAGGGGGCTCACCCCTCCACTTT.

The V call is TRBV29-1, the J call TRBJ2-3, with D hard to call. The CDR3 has 12 residues. Trimming took 4 bases from V and 4 from J, leaving 9 bases between them. Germline CDR1 reads SQVTM; CDR2 reads ANQGSEA. CDR3 sequence (DNA): TGCAGCGTTGTTTTAATCGCAGATACGCAGTATTTT. It specifies CSVVLIADTQYF.

The DNA for the CDR3 is TGTGCCAGCAGCCCTGTCCTGGGCAATGAGCAGTTCTTC. This codes for CASSPVLGNEQFF. This chain links TRBV3-1 (or the pseudogene TRBV3-2) with TRBJ2-1; D gene uncertain. With 4 bases removed from V and 6 bases from J, the gap between germline ends came to 10 bases. Germline CDR1 is LGHDT and CDR2 is YNNKEL (reference sequence). CDR3 length equals 13 residues.

The chain links TRBV19 to TRBJ1-5; D is unclear. CDR3 length equals 14 residues. Trimming cost V 4 bases and J 0 bases, with 7 bases left between them. Germline lookup yields CDR1 LNHDA and CDR2 SQIVND (reference sequence). The CDR3 reads CASSTIYSNQPQHF. For the CDR3, the DNA is TGTGCCAGTAGTACCATTTATAGCAATCAGCCCCAGCATTTT.

This sequence joins TRBV7-9 and TRBJ2-3, with 12 bases lining up with TRBD2. CDR3 size: 16 residues. Germline CDR1 and CDR2: SEHNR and FQNEAQ (reference sequence). The V segment lost 5 bases and the J segment 4 bases; nucleotides outside the gene matches: 7. Here the CDR3 DNA reads TGTGCCAGCAGCGGGGGACTAGCGGGTGTCTCAGATACGCAGTATTTT. It translates to CASSGGLAGVSDTQYF.